A selection of T cell receptor beta chains follows, all from one sample in a study of graft-versus-host responses after intestinal transplantation. These receptors have no identified antigens. The assay was immunoSEQ multiplex PCR, and TCRdb's table has in-frame clones only and misses some. Among about 47,000 clones listed, approximately 95% were seen once. The sequences come from unstimulated CD8+ T cells sorted from spleen or lymph node cells, collected before transplant. The receptors stem from a human donor who was the organ donor for an intestinal transplant. The CDR3 runs from the conserved cysteine through the conserved F or W. A D gene is named only where the DNA matches it firmly. A row's size may be missing; if present it is once, few, many or a size class.

. | TRBJ2-7 | TRBV15 | 15 | TRBD2 | TGTGCCACCAGCTCTGGCCTAGCGGGGCCCTACGAGCAGTACTTC | CATSSGLAGPYEQYF
few | TRBJ2-7 | TRBV2 | 16 | . | TGTGCCAGCAGTTTCGCGTCGGGGGTAGACTCCTACGAGCAGTACTTC | CASSFASGVDSYEQYF
. | TRBJ1-2 | TRBV9 | 16 | TRBD1 | TGTGCCAGCAGCGTAGCTTTGGACAGGGGGTTCAATGGCTACACCTTC | CASSVALDRGFNGYTF
. | TRBJ2-2 | TRBV2 | 20 | TRBD2 | TGTGCCAGCAGTGAAATTTCTTCCGGACTAGCGGGGGGCAAGGGCGGGGAGCTGTTTTTT | CASSEISSGLAGGKGGELFF
. | TRBJ2-7 | TRBV27 | 13 | . | TGTGCCAGCAGTCCGGGACGGCTCTACGAGCAGTACTTC | CASSPGRLYEQYF
few | TRBJ2-7 | TRBV4-1 | 13 | . | TGCGCCAGCAGCCAGCAGGCCTCCTACGAGCAGTACTTC | CASSQQASYEQYF
. | TRBJ1-1 | TRBV28 | 14 | . | TGTGCCAGCAACGAACAGATTCTAAACACTGAAGCTTTCTTT | CASNEQILNTEAFF
. | TRBJ2-7 | TRBV6-5 | 15 | . | TGTGCCAGCAGTTATACAGGGGAGGGTGGCTACGAGCAGTACTTC | CASSYTGEGGYEQYF
. | TRBJ2-7 | TRBV6-1 | 13 | . | TGTGCCAGCAGTGTGGGACAAGACTACGAGCAGTACTTC | CASSVGQDYEQYF
. | TRBJ1-2 | TRBV19 | 14 | TRBD1 | TGTGCCAGTAGTATAATTTCAGGGGGCTACGGCTACACCTTC | CASSIISGGYGYTF
. | TRBJ2-2 | TRBV9 | 16 | TRBD2 | TGTGCCAGCAGCCCCTGGACTAGCGGGGGGAAGGGGGAGCTGTTTTTT | CASSPWTSGGKGELFF
. | TRBJ2-7 | TRBV27 | 11 | . | TGTGCCAGCAGCCGTACCTACGAGCAGTACTTC | CASSRTYEQYF
. | TRBJ2-7 | TRBV19 | 14 | . | TGTGCCAGTTCCCCATCGGCAATTACCTACGAGCAGTACTTC | CASSPSAITYEQYF
. | TRBJ1-1 | TRBV7-2 | 14 | . | TGTGCCAGCAGCCACGAGGGTATGGACACTGAAGCTTTCTTT | CASSHEGMDTEAFF
. | TRBJ2-3 | TRBV5-1 | 13 | . | TGCGCCAGCAGCCTGGAGCCCACAGATACGCAGTATTTT | CASSLEPTDTQYF
. | TRBJ1-1 | TRBV9 | 14 | . | TGTGCCAGCAGCGCCCCACCAGGGAACACTGAAGCTTTCTTT | CASSAPPGNTEAFF
. | TRBJ2-5 | TRBV14 | 15 | . | TGTGCCAGCAGCCAAGGGCCAGGGCGATGGGAGACCCAGTACTTC | CASSQGPGRWETQYF
. | TRBJ2-1 | TRBV29-1 | 16 | . | TGCAGCGTTGAAGATAGGGGGGGACGCTTCTACAATGAGCAGTTCTTC | CSVEDRGGRFYNEQFF
. | TRBJ2-3 | TRBV28 | 16 | TRBD2 | TGTGCCAGCACCCCGGGACTAGCGGGGAGGACAGATACGCAGTATTTT | CASTPGLAGRTDTQYF
. | TRBJ2-7 | TRBV5-1 | 14 | . | TGCGCCAGCAACCTACAGGGACCTGTTAACGAGCAGTACTTC | CASNLQGPVNEQYF
. | TRBJ2-3 | TRBV5-1 | 17 | TRBD1 | TGCGCCAGCAGCGGTGGGGACAGGGGCGGGGGCACAGATACGCAGTATTTT | CASSGGDRGGGTDTQYF
. | TRBJ2-1 | TRBV7-2 | 14 | . | TGTGCCAGCAGTTGGCTCCTACCCTACAATGAGCAGTTCTTC | CASSWLLPYNEQFF